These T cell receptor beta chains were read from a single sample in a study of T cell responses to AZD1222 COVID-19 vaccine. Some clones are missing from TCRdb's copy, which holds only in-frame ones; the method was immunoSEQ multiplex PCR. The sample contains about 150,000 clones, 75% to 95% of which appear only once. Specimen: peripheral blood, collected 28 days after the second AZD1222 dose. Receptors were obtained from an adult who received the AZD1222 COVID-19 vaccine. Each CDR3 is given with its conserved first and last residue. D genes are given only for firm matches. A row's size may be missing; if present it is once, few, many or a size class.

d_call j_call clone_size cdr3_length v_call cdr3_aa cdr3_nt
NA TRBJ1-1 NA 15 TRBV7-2 CASSLGWGPNTEAFF TGTGCCAGCAGCTTAGGTTGGGGACCAAACACTGAAGCTTTCTTT
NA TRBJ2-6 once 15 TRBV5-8 CASSLAGIGANVLTF TGTGCCAGCAGCTTGGCAGGGATAGGGGCCAACGTCCTGACTTTC
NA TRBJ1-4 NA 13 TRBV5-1 CASSLDRAEKLFF TGCGCCAGCAGCTTGGACAGGGCTGAAAAACTGTTTTTT
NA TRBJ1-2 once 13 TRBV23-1 CASSQGRVGGYTF TGCGCCAGCAGTCAGGGACGGGTCGGCGGCTACACCTTC
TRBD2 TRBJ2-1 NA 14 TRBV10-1 CASSEREGGNEQFF TGCGCCAGCAGTGAGCGGGAGGGGGGCAATGAGCAGTTCTTC
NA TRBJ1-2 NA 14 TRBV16 CASSQGGRNYGYTF TGTGCCAGCAGCCAAGGGGGACGGAACTATGGCTACACCTTC
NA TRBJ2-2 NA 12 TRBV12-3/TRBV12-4 CASSLMPGELFF TGTGCCAGCAGTTTAATGCCCGGGGAGCTGTTTTTT
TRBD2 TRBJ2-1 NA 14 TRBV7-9 CATGTSGNWDEQFF TGTGCCACCGGGACTAGCGGGAATTGGGATGAGCAGTTCTTC
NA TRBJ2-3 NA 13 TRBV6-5 CASKRESTDTQYF TGTGCCAGCAAGCGTGAATCTACAGATACGCAGTATTTT
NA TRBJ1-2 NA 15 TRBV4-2 CASSQETAANYGYTF TGTGCCAGCAGCCAAGAAACAGCAGCTAACTATGGCTACACCTTC
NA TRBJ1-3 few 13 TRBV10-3 CAIRDSSGNTIYF TGTGCCATCAGGGATTCTTCTGGAAACACCATATATTTT
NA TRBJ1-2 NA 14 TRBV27 CASSLSITSYGYTF TGTGCCAGCAGTTTATCGATCACGAGCTATGGCTACACCTTC
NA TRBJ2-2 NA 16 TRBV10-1 CASSDGWRGATGELFF TGCGCCAGCAGTGATGGGTGGCGGGGAGCTACCGGGGAGCTGTTTTTT
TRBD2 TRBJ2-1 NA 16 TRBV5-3 CARSLRRSGGAGEQFF TGTGCCAGAAGCTTGAGGAGATCGGGAGGGGCCGGTGAGCAGTTCTTC
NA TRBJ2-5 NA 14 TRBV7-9 CASSSTHTQETQYF TGTGCCAGCAGCTCGACTCATACCCAAGAGACCCAGTACTTC
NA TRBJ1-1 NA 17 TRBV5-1 CASSLRGGRQMNTEAFF TGCGCCAGCAGCTTGAGGGGCGGTAGACAGATGAACACTGAAGCTTTCTTT
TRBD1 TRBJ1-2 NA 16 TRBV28 CAISSSFGQVNYGYTF TGTGCCATCTCCTCCTCCTTCGGACAGGTAAACTATGGCTACACCTTC
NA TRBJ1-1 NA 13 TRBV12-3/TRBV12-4 CASTRTENTEAFF TGTGCCAGCACCAGGACAGAGAACACTGAAGCTTTCTTT
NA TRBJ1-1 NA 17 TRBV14 CASSQDLSWRAAAEAFF TGTGCCAGCAGCCAAGATCTCTCGTGGAGGGCAGCGGCTGAAGCTTTCTTT
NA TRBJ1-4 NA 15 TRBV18 CASSPRGGKNEKLFF TGTGCCAGCTCACCACGGGGGGGAAAGAATGAAAAACTGTTTTTT
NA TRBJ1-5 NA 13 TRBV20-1 CSASQGVNQPQHF TGCAGTGCTAGTCAAGGGGTCAATCAGCCCCAGCATTTT
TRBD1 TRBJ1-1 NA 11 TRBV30 CAWSGTGEAFF TGTGCCTGGAGTGGGACAGGTGAAGCTTTCTTT
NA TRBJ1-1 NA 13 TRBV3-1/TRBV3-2 CASSPQGLVGAFF TGTGCCAGCAGCCCACAGGGTCTGGTGGGGGCTTTCTTT
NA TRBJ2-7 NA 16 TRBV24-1 CATSDSRGNNVREQYF TGTGCCACCAGTGATTCCCGGGGGAATAACGTAAGAGAGCAGTACTTC
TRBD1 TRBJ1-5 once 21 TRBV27 CASSSEYYKPGQGAGNQPQHF TGTGCCAGCAGTTCCGAATACTATAAACCGGGACAGGGGGCTGGCAATCAGCCCCAGCATTTT
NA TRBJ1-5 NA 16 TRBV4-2 CASSQDWRQDGQPQHF TGTGCCAGCAGCCAAGATTGGCGGCAGGATGGTCAGCCCCAGCATTTT
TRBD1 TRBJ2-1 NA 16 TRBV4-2 CASSQELGQGDNEQFF TGTGCCAGCAGCCAAGAACTTGGACAGGGGGACAATGAGCAGTTCTTC
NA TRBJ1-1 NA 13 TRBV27 CASSFGLNTEAFF TGTGCCAGCAGTTTTGGGTTGAACACTGAAGCTTTCTTT
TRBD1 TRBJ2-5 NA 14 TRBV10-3 CAISWGQWGETQYF TGTGCCATAAGTTGGGGACAGTGGGGCGAGACCCAGTACTTC
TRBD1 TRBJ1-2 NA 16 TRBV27 CASSPSAGQIVYGYTF TGTGCCAGCAGTCCCAGTGCGGGACAGATCGTCTATGGCTACACCTTC
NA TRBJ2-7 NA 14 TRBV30 CACKLRGVIYEQYF TGTGCCTGCAAACTCAGGGGGGTGATCTACGAGCAGTACTTC
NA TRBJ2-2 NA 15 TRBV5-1 CASSPDSFGTGELFF TGCGCCAGCAGCCCGGACAGTTTTGGGACCGGGGAGCTGTTTTTT
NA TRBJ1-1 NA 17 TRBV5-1 CASSLFGGKLMNTEAFF TGCGCCAGCAGCTTGTTTGGGGGGAAACTGATGAACACTGAAGCTTTCTTT
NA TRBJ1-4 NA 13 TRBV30 CAWSVQGRGKLFF TGTGCCTGGAGTGTACAAGGAAGAGGAAAACTGTTTTTT
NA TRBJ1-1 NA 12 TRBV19 CASNGVNTEAFF TGTGCCAGTAACGGGGTGAACACTGAAGCTTTCTTT
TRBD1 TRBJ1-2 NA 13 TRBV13 CASRTGGESGYTF TGTGCCAGCAGAACAGGGGGCGAAAGTGGCTACACCTTC
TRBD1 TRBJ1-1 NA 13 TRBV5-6 CASSNQGGTEAFF TGTGCCAGCAGTAATCAGGGGGGGACTGAAGCTTTCTTT
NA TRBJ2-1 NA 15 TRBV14 CASSPSGGANAEQFF TGTGCCAGCAGCCCGTCGGGTGGAGCCAATGCGGAGCAGTTCTTC
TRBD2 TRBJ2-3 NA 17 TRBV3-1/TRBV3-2 CASSQDISGRWTDTQYF TGTGCCAGCAGCCAAGATATTAGCGGGAGATGGACAGATACGCAGTATTTT
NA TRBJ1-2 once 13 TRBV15 CATSRDSGDGYTF TGTGCCACCAGCAGAGATAGCGGGGATGGCTACACCTTC
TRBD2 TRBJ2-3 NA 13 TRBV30 CAWSAAGTDTQYF TGTGCCTGGAGTGCAGCGGGGACAGATACGCAGTATTTT
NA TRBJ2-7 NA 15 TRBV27 CASSLLGQQPYEQYF TGTGCCAGCAGTTTACTGGGACAACAACCTTACGAGCAGTACTTC
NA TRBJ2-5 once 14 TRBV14 CASSPFAAQETQYF TGTGCCAGCAGCCCCTTTGCAGCCCAAGAGACCCAGTACTTC
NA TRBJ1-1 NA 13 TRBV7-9 CASSTQMNTEAFF TGTGCCAGCAGCACCCAGATGAACACTGAAGCTTTCTTT
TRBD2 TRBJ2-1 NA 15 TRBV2 CASSEAGFPYNEQFF TGTGCCAGCAGCGAAGCGGGATTCCCCTACAATGAGCAGTTCTTC
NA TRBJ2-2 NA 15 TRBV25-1 CASSVEEMNTGELFF TGTGCCAGCAGTGTGGAGGAGATGAACACCGGGGAGCTGTTTTTT
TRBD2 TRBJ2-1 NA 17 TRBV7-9 CASSLARTSGSVNEQFF TGTGCCAGCAGCTTAGCCCGGACTAGCGGGAGTGTAAATGAGCAGTTCTTC
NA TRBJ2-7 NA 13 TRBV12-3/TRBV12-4 CASSLSANNKQYF TGTGCCAGCAGTTTAAGTGCTAACAATAAGCAGTACTTC
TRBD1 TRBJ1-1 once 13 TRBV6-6 CASSYRATGGAFF TGTGCCAGCAGCTACAGGGCGACAGGGGGGGCTTTCTTT
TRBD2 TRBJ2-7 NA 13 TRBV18 CASSLADLYEQYF TGTGCCAGCTCCCTAGCGGACCTATACGAGCAGTACTTC
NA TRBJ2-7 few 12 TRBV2 CASSESYYEQYF TGTGCCAGCAGTGAATCCTACTACGAGCAGTACTTC
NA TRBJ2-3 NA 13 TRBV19 CASSMLVGDTQYF TGTGCCAGTAGTATGCTAGTTGGAGATACGCAGTATTTT
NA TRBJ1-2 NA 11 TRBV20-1 CSASEDYGYTF TGCAGTGCTAGCGAAGACTATGGCTACACCTTC
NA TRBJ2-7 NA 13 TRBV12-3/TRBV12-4 CASSWYYSYEQYF TGTGCCAGCAGTTGGTATTACTCCTACGAGCAGTACTTC
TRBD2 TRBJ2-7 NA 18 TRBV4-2 CASSRPHGGLADSYEQYF TGTGCCAGCAGCCGCCCGCATGGAGGACTAGCGGATTCCTACGAGCAGTACTTC
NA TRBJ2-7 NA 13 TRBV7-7 CASSLEHSYEQYF TGTGCCAGCAGCTTGGAGCACTCCTACGAGCAGTACTTC
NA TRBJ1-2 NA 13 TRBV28 CASSPPGIYGYTF TGTGCCAGCAGTCCTCCGGGGATCTATGGCTACACCTTC